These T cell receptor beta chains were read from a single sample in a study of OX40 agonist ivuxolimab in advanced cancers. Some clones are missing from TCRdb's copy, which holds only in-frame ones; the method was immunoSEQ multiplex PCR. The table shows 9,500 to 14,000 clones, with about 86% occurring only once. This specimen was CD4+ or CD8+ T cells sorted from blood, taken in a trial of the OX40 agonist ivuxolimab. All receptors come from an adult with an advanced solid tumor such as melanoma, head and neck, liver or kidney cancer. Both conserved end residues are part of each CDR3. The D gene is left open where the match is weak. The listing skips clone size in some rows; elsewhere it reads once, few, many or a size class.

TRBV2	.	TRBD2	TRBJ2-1	TGTGCCAGCAGCCCCCGGGAGGGGGGATATCCGACACCCTACAATGAGCAGTTCTTC	CASSPREGGYPTPYNEQFF
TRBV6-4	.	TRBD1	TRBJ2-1	TGTGCCAGCAGTCTCGGGACAGGGGGCTTCTGGGAGCAGTTCTTC	CASSLGTGGFWEQFF
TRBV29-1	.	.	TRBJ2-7	TGCAGCGTTGTATGGGGGGGCTCCTCCTACGAGCAGTACTTC	CSVVWGGSSYEQYF
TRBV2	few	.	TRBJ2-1	TGTGCCAGCTCCACCTGGCGGAACAATGAGCAGTTCTTC	CASSTWRNNEQFF
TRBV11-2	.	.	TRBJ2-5	TGTGCCAGCAGCCCCTGGGTGATGGGGTCCGAGACCCAGTACTTC	CASSPWVMGSETQYF
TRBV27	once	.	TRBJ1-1	TGTGCCAGCAGTCCTCGGACCGGGACTGAAGCTTTCTTT	CASSPRTGTEAFF
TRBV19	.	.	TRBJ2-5	TGTGCCAGTAGTGTAAGGGGGGAGACCCAGTACTTC	CASSVRGETQYF
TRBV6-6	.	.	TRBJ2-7	TGTGCCACCCAGGGTGTGGAGTCCTACTACGAGCAGTACTTC	CATQGVESYYEQYF
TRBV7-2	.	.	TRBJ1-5	TGTGCCAGCAGCCGACAGGAAAGCAATCAGCCCCAGCATTTT	CASSRQESNQPQHF
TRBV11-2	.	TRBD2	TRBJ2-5	TGTGCCAGCAGCCAATGGGGCGGGAGGGCCGCGGAGACCCAGTACTTC	CASSQWGGRAAETQYF
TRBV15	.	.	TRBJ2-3	TGTGCCACAGGGTGGGCAGACACTAGCACAGATACGCAGTATTTT	CATGWADTSTDTQYF
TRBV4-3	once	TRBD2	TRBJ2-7	TGCGCCAGCAGCCAAGATGTGCCTAGCGGGAGGATATACGAGCAGTACTTC	CASSQDVPSGRIYEQYF
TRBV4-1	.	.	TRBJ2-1	TGCGCCAGCAGCCAAGATCGGGGATCCTACAATGAGCAGTTCTTC	CASSQDRGSYNEQFF
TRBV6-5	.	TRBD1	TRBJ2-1	TGTGCCAGCAGTTACCTCGACAGGGGAGATGATGAGCAGTTCTTC	CASSYLDRGDDEQFF
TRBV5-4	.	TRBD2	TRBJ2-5	TGTGCCAGCAGCTTCCCTAGCGGACAAGAGACCCAGTACTTC	CASSFPSGQETQYF
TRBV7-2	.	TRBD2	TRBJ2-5	TGTGCCAGCAGCTTAGGCTATTCTAGCGGGAGGGCTAAGGAAGAGACCCAGTACTTC	CASSLGYSSGRAKEETQYF
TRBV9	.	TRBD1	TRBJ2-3	TGTGCCAGCAGCGTAGCCCACAGGGGGCCAGATACGCAGTATTTT	CASSVAHRGPDTQYF
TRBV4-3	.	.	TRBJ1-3	TGCGCCAGCAGCCAAGACGGGGCAAGCTCTGGAAACACCATATATTTT	CASSQDGASSGNTIYF
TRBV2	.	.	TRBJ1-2	TGTGCCAGCAGTGAAGTGGGGGTTAGGGGCGGCTACACCTTC	CASSEVGVRGGYTF